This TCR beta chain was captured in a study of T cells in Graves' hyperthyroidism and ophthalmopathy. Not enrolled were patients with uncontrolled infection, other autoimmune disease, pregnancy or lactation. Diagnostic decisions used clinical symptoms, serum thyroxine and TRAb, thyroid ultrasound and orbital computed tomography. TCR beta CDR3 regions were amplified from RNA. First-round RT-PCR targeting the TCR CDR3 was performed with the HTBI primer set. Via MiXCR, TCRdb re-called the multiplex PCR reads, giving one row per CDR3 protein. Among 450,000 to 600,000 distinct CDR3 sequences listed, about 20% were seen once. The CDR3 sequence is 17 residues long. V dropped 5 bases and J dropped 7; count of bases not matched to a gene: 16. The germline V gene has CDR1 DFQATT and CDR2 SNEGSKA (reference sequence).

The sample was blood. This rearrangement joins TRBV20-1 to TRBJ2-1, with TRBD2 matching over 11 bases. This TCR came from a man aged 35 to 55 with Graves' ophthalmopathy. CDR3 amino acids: CSADTPIAGGPGNEQFF. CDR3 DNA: TGCAGTGCTGATACTCCAATAGCGGGAGGGCCAGGGAATGAGCAGTTCTTC.